Below, 27 T cell receptor beta chains from the same sample are listed, as sequenced in a study of blood T cell repertoires in COVID-19. Profiling relied on immunoSEQ multiplex PCR, and the TCRdb table lists in-frame clones only, not all of them. The sample shows 85,000 to 120,000 clones, around 84% of them seen only once. Sequencing input: peripheral blood. The origin of the receptors is a human donor in a cohort sampled during active COVID-19.

This clone was observed a handful of times. The junction departs from germline at one end; a sequencing error may be responsible. The chain is built from TRBV7-2 and TRBJ1-6, with D hard to call. The CDR3 contains 15 residues. Looked up from germline, CDR1 is SGHTA and CDR2 is FQGNSA. CDR3 sequence reads: CASSRRASDNSPLHF. DNA for the CDR3: TGTGCCAGCAGCCGGCGGGCCTCCGATAATTCACCCCTCCACTTT. Looking up the rest from reference TRBV7-2 and TRBJ1-6 gives the full variable domain: GAGVSQSPSNKVTEKGKDVELRCDPISGHTALYWYRQSLGQGLEFLIYFQGNSAPDKSGLPSDRFSAERTGGSVSTLTIQRTQQEDSAVYLCASSRRASDNSPLHFGNGTRLTVT.

This chain connects TRBV7-9 to TRBJ1-2; D gene uncertain. Germline values: CDR1 SEHNR, CDR2 FQNEAQ (reference sequence). The CDR3 contains 14 residues. V lost 8 bases and J lost 0, with 13 bases in between. The CDR3 coding sequence is TGTGCCAGCGGCTACATAGCGTCTAACTATGGCTACACCTTC. It is translated as CASGYIASNYGYTF.

The chain has TRBV28 and TRBJ1-1; no clear D gene. The V end was cut by 6 bases, the J end by 1 base, with 15 bases between. Per the germline V gene, CDR1 is MDHEN and CDR2 is SYDVKM. This CDR3 has 15 residues. Here the CDR3 reads CASSPYQVKNTEAFF. The CDR3 bases are TGTGCCAGCAGCCCCTATCAGGTCAAGAACACTGAAGCTTTCTTT.

This clone was counted once. The chain has TRBV6-2 or TRBV6-3 and TRBJ1-1; no clear D gene. This CDR3 comprises 13 residues. The germline V gene encodes CDR1 MNHEY and CDR2 SVGEGT. Trimming pared 8 bases from V and 6 bases from J, leaving 16 bases between. The CDR3: CASRPLVVPEAFF. In DNA form, the CDR3 reads TGTGCCAGCCGCCCACTGGTTGTACCTGAAGCTTTCTTT.

This chain uses TRBV5-1 with TRBJ2-7, with D unresolved. Germline V gives CDR1 SGHRS, CDR2 YFSETQ. Trimming shortened V by 0 bases and J by 3 bases, and 4 bases separated the two germline ends. This CDR3 is 12 amino acids long. CDR3 residues: CASSLDLYEQYF. The CDR3 DNA sequence: TGCGCCAGCAGCTTGGATCTCTACGAGCAGTACTTC. Full variable domain (remainder filled in from reference TRBV5-1 and TRBJ2-7): KAGVTQTPRYLIKTRGQQVTLSCSPISGHRSVSWYQQTPGQGLQFLFEYFSETQRNKGNFPGRFSGRQFSNSRSEMNVSTLELGDSALYLCASSLDLYEQYFGPGTRLTVT.

This rearrangement joins TRBV5-1 to TRBJ1-1, with D possibly matching TRBD1 (5 bases). This CDR3 spans 14 amino acids. Germline V gene lookup returns CDR1 SGHRS and CDR2 YFSETQ. Between the trimmed V and J ends, which lost 0 bases and 5 bases, there was a span of 11 bases. The DNA of the CDR3 is TGCGCCAGCAGCTTGGTCCAGGGAGGGACTGAAGCTTTCTTT. It encodes CASSLVQGGTEAFF.

The rearrangement uses TRBV9 and TRBJ1-2, with TRBD1 matching 8 bases. There are 14 residues in the CDR3. In germline, CDR1 is SGDLS, CDR2 YYNGEE. V was clipped by 3 bases and J by 5 bases; unmatched bases: 6. Here the CDR3 reads CASSATWTGYGYTF. As DNA, the CDR3 is TGTGCCAGCAGCGCAACCTGGACAGGGTATGGCTACACCTTC.

A few counts support this clone. This specimen includes other DNA sequences encoding the same CDR3. The chain employs TRBV2 and TRBJ2-7, with D maybe TRBD1 (5 bases). The germline V gene encodes CDR1 SNHLY and CDR2 FYNNEI. The CDR3 covers 12 residues. Trimming stripped 4 bases from V and 4 bases from J, with 8 bases between. Here the CDR3 reads CASSGQGYEQYF. The CDR3 coding sequence is TGTGCCAGCAGTGGTCAGGGTTACGAGCAGTACTTC.

The J gene is TRBJ2-3, the V gene TRBV2; tentative D call: TRBD2 (5 bases). Germline assignment: CDR1 SNHLY and CDR2 FYNNEI. The ends were cut back, 4 bases at V and 5 bases at J, with 10 bases in the middle. The CDR3 covers 13 residues. The CDR3 region has the DNA TGTGCCAGCAGTGGGCTAGCTAGAGATACGCAGTATTTT. This sequence encodes CASSGLARDTQYF.

This rearrangement joins TRBV24-1 to TRBJ2-3; D gene ambiguous. Trimming took off 4 bases at V and 2 bases at J, with 6 bases between the two ends. Germline CDR1 is KGHDR and CDR2 is SFDVKD. This CDR3 comprises 13 residues. The CDR3 region is CATSDSSTDTQYF. CDR3 bases: TGTGCCACCAGTGACTCCTCCACAGATACGCAGTATTTT.

The V gene is TRBV11-2, the J gene TRBJ2-2; 9 bases match TRBD2. The germline CDR1 and CDR2 sequences are SGHAT and FQNNGV. V gave up 0 bases and J gave up 1 base; unmatched junction bases: 6. The CDR3 is 18 amino acids. CDR3 bases: TGTGCCAGCAGCTTAGATCAGCGGGGGGCAATGAACACCGGGGAGCTGTTTTTT. Translating gives CASSLDQRGAMNTGELFF.

This clone was counted once. The chain joins TRBV3-1 (or the pseudogene TRBV3-2) to TRBJ2-1, with TRBD2 identical over 8 bases. The CDR3 is made up of 15 amino acids. CDR1 and CDR2 (germline): LGHDT, YNNKEL (reference sequence). The J segment lost 6 bases and the V segment lost 0 bases, leaving 4 bases of the junction unmatched. CDR3 protein: CASSQELSGGNEQFF. CDR3 nucleotides: TGTGCCAGCAGCCAAGAGCTGAGCGGGGGCAATGAGCAGTTCTTC.

This sequence joins TRBV2 and TRBJ2-3; 7 nucleotides match TRBD2. The germline gives CDR1 SNHLY, CDR2 FYNNEI. J was trimmed by 2 bases and V by 2 bases; bases with no gene match: 1. This CDR3 region has 14 residues. As DNA, the CDR3 is TGTGCCAGCAGTGAACGGGGGGACACAGATACGCAGTATTTT. Its protein product is CASSERGDTDTQYF.

The CDR3 loop reads CASSSRTSGGADTQYF. CDR3 in DNA: TGTGCCAGCAGCTCGCGGACTAGCGGGGGGGCGGATACGCAGTATTTT. The gene calls are TRBV5-4 and TRBJ2-3, with 15 bases that match TRBD2. CDR3 length: 16 residues. V dropped 3 bases and J dropped 6; count of bases not matched to a gene: 5. From germline, CDR1 is SGHNT and CDR2 YYREEE (reference sequence).

J is TRBJ2-7 and V is TRBV4-3; 14 nucleotides align to TRBD2. V shed 2 bases and J 1 base; nucleotides not matched to a gene: 4. The V gene's germline CDR1 is LGHNA and CDR2 YSLEER. The CDR3 consists of 17 residues. The CDR3 protein is CASSQRLAGGISYEQYF. CDR3 coding DNA: TGCGCCAGCAGCCAAAGACTAGCGGGGGGGATATCCTACGAGCAGTACTTC.

To note about this clone: Other nucleotide sequences from this sample produce the same CDR3. This chain joins TRBV5-1 and TRBJ2-7, with 11 positions matching TRBD1. Germline V gene sequence: CDR1 SGHRS, CDR2 YFSETQ. The CDR3 is 14 residues long. Trimming cost V 4 bases and J 2 bases; bases outside gene matches: 2. In DNA form, the CDR3 reads TGCGCCAGCAGCCTGGGACAGGGGGCCTACGAGCAGTACTTC. Protein sequence: CASSLGQGAYEQYF.

The chain links TRBV13 to TRBJ2-7; tentatively, D is TRBD2 (6 bases). Trimming removed 5 bases from V and 3 bases from J, with 14 bases in between. The CDR3 has 14 amino acids. CDR1 is PRHDT and CDR2 is FYEKMQ in the germline V gene (reference sequence). DNA of the CDR3: TGTGCCAGCAGCCGCGGAGGGAGCGGCTACGAGCAGTACTTC. This sequence encodes CASSRGGSGYEQYF.

The chain recombines TRBV11-1 with TRBJ2-5, with D tentatively TRBD1 (6 bases). This CDR3 spans 14 amino acids. Germline CDR1 and CDR2: SGHAT and FQDESV (reference sequence). Trimming stripped 3 bases from V and 5 bases from J, with 13 bases between. The CDR3 region has the DNA TGTGCCAGCAGCTTCTCTTGGGGGCGCGAGACCCAGTACTTC. Translating gives CASSFSWGRETQYF.

Only one count was recorded for this clone. The chain carries TRBV3-1 (or the pseudogene TRBV3-2) and TRBJ1-2; TRBD1 is a possible D gene (5 bases). The V end was cut by 3 bases, the J end by 2 bases, with 25 bases between. Germline-derived CDR1 and CDR2 are LGHDT and YNNKEL (reference sequence). The CDR3 totals 19 residues. CDR3 in DNA: TGTGCCAGCAGCCATCAGACCGGACCGGGACTCTTGGCCAACTATGGCTACACCTTC. Translating gives CASSHQTGPGLLANYGYTF.

The chain recombines TRBV7-2 with TRBJ2-1, with 11 bases that match TRBD2. Germline V gene sequence: CDR1 SGHTA, CDR2 FQGNSA. The CDR3 loop spans 16 amino acids. Trimming at V came to 8 bases and at J to 5 bases, leaving 11 bases not matched to a gene. The CDR3 region has the DNA TGTGCCAGCTCCTTAGGCCCTAGCGGGGGGAACAATGAGCAGTTCTTC. Residues: CASSLGPSGGNNEQFF.

The chain recombines TRBV19 with TRBJ1-5; D is unclear. There are 14 residues in the CDR3. Germline V lookup: CDR1 LNHDA, CDR2 SQIVND (reference sequence). Trimming removed 3 bases at V and 3 bases at J, with 9 bases between. The CDR3 spells CASSMNGNNQPQHF. In nucleotides, the CDR3 is TGTGCCAGTAGTATGAATGGCAACAATCAGCCCCAGCATTTT.

The genes are TRBV11-2 and TRBJ2-3; D might be TRBD2 (5 bases). The CDR3 is 15 residues long. Germline CDR1 and CDR2: SGHAT and FQNNGV. V shed 4 bases and J shed 0 bases, with 11 bases lying between them. The DNA of the CDR3 is TGTGCCAGCAGCTCGGGAAGCGGAAGCACAGATACGCAGTATTTT. It is translated as CASSSGSGSTDTQYF.

This clone was observed once. The J gene is TRBJ2-5, the V gene TRBV9, with TRBD1 as a possible D gene (6 bases). Germline lookup yields CDR1 SGDLS and CDR2 YYNGEE. V was pared by 5 bases and J by 0 bases, with 20 bases between. The CDR3 length is 17 residues. CDR3 amino acids: CASSPIVGAWYQETQYF. CDR3 DNA sequence: TGTGCCAGCAGTCCTATCGTGGGGGCTTGGTACCAAGAGACCCAGTACTTC.

This clone has more than one count but fewer than ten. CDR3 sequence (DNA): TGTGCCAGCTCTCTAGGTTACAATGAGCAGTTCTTC. Its protein is CASSLGYNEQFF. The genes are TRBV27 and TRBJ2-1; D unclear. The V gene lost 8 bases and the J gene lost 4 bases, with 9 bases spanning the gap. Per germline, CDR1 MNHEY and CDR2 SMNVEV (reference sequence). CDR3 length: 12 amino acids.

The rearrangement joins TRBV29-1 to TRBJ1-4; D not resolved. Germline V gene lookup returns CDR1 SQVTM and CDR2 ANQGSEA. V was cut by 4 bases and J by 7 bases, with 22 bases left in between. This CDR3 is built from 16 residues. Here the CDR3 reads CSVAGRSPSSREKLFF. The DNA of the CDR3 is TGCAGCGTTGCTGGGCGTTCTCCATCCTCTCGTGAAAAACTGTTTTTT.

The gene calls are TRBV4-3 and TRBJ2-5, with 7 nucleotides matching TRBD1. Germline-derived CDR1 and CDR2 are LGHNA and YSLEER. The CDR3 extends over 15 amino acids. After removal of 4 bases from V and 1 base from J, the junction contained 6 bases not matched to a gene. The CDR3 sequence: CASSPDRAPQETQYF. CDR3 bases: TGCGCCAGCAGCCCCGACAGGGCCCCCCAAGAGACCCAGTACTTC.

This chain's CDR3 is CASSLQGYDTEAFF. CDR3 sequence (DNA): TGTGCCAGCAGCTTACAGGGGTACGACACTGAAGCTTTCTTT. This sequence joins TRBV7-3 and TRBJ1-1; perhaps TRBD1 as D (6 bases). V shed 2 bases and J shed 3 bases, with 10 bases lying between them. In germline, CDR1 is SGHTA, CDR2 FQGTGA. This CDR3 contains 14 residues. The full variable domain, rest sourced from reference TRBV7-3 and TRBJ1-1, is GAGVSQTPSNKVTEKGKYVELRCDPISGHTALYWYRQSLGQGPEFLIYFQGTGAADDSGLPNDRFFAVRPEGSVSTLKIQRTERGDSAVYLCASSLQGYDTEAFFGQGTRLTVV.